The entry that follows covers one TCR beta chain sequence. No cognate antigen has been identified for it. The input lacks base qualities; no much larger clone sits a single base away. The library was prepared using the immunoSEQ multiplex PCR assay. In the source study's methods: A statistical classification framework was developed to diagnose cytomegalovirus status using the catalog of TCR beta chain sequences. Drawn from immuneACCESS, this table holds only the in-frame rearrangements with V and J called that TCRdb kept. Clones are partly lost; checked studies trace under half to an unresolved V gene and leave the rest unexplained. Clone size and V and J calls were adopted from that table, with D and trimming inferred from the DNA. The sample includes 100,000 to 150,000 clones, with 89% observed a single time. In total, the top ten clones hold 1.5% to 2% of the sample. Donors formed part of the validation cohort, which comprised 120 subjects and was distinct from the first cohort of 550 to 850 subjects.

After removal of 7 bases from V and 2 bases from J, the junction retains 10 bases not matched to a gene. As encoded in the germline V gene, CDR1 is SGHRS while CDR2 is YFSETQ. Including cysteine and phenylalanine, the CDR3 has 15 amino acids. The read is trimmed to its CDR3 DNA, 45 bases read in frame from base 1. The data stem from a study of cytomegalovirus exposure and HLA in healthy donors listed by TCRdb under 2017. Looking at the study overall: According to a later analysis, one platform produced both the 100 to 150 validation repertoires and the roughly 650 repertoires of the first cohort. The study aimed to test whether signatures of past pathogen exposure could be identified by cataloging public T cell receptors. A separate validation cohort of 90 to 150 different subjects was used in addition to the 666-subject first cohort. The study combined high-throughput TCR immunosequencing, statistical association of individual TCRs with disease status, and machine learning to predict cytomegalovirus infection status. Here is what the overall study found, with its caveats: In the study, 164 TCR beta chains were listed as associated with cytomegalovirus. Cytomegalovirus status was reported to be diagnosed by the classifier with high specificity and sensitivity in both the original and validation cohorts. Across donors, most TCR sequences were observed very rarely, whereas some public TCRs were present in many individuals. According to the authors, the approach could potentially be generalized to other disease states and immunological phenotypes. A few of the identified cytomegalovirus-associated TCR beta chains were confirmed in vitro to be specific for cytomegalovirus antigens. A later analysis found that TCRs clustered in the first cohort also tended to co-occur in the 110 or so validation repertoires, with more than 90% of cluster scores above 0. A later analysis had no HLA typing for the validation cohort, so co-occurrence there was scored across all 130 or so repertoires.

The chain is assembled from TRBV5-1 and TRBJ1-1, with TRBD1 matching 8 junction bases. The clonotype comes from a woman aged 18 to 35 in good health and CMV-seronegative. The sample taken for sequencing was PBMCs. The sequenced DNA is TGCGCCAGCGGGATCCAGGGGGCGCCCAACACTGAAGCTTTCTTT. This gives the protein CASGIQGAPNTEAFF.